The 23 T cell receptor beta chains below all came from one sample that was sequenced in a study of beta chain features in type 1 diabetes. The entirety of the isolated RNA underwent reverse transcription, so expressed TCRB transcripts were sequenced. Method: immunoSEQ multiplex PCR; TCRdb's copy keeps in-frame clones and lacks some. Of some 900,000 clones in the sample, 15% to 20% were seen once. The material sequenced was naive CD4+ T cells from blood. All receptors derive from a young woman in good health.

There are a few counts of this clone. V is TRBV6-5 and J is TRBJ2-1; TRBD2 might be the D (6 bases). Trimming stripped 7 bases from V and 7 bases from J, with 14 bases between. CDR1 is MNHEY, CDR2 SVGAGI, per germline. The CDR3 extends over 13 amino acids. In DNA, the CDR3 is TGTGCCAGCACCCGGAGGAGGGGAAATGAGCAGTTCTTC. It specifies CASTRRRGNEQFF.

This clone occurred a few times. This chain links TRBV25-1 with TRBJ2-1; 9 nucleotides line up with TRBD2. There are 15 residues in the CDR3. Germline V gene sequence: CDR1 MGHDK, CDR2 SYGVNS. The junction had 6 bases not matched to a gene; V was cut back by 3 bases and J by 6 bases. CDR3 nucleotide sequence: TGTGCCAGCAGTGAGACTAGCGGACTTCCCAATGAGCAGTTCTTC. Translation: CASSETSGLPNEQFF.

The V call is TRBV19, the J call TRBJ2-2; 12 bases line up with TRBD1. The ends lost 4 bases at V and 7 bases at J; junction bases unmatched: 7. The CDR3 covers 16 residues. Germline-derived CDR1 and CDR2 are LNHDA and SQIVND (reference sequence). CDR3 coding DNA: TGTGCCAGTAGTAAAACCGGGACAGGGGGCTTCGGGGAGCTGTTTTTT. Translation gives CASSKTGTGGFGELFF.

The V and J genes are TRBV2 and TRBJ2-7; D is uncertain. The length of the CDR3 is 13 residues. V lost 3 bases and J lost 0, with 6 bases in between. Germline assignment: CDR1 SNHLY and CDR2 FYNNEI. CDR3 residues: CASSDDGSYEQYF. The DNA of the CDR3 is TGTGCCAGCAGTGATGACGGCTCCTACGAGCAGTACTTC. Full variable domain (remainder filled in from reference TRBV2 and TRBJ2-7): EPEVTQTPSHQVTQMGQEVILRCVPISNHLYFYWYRQILGQKVEFLVSFYNNEISEKSEIFDDQFSVERPDGSNFTLKIRSTKLEDSAMYFCASSDDGSYEQYFGPGTRLTVT.

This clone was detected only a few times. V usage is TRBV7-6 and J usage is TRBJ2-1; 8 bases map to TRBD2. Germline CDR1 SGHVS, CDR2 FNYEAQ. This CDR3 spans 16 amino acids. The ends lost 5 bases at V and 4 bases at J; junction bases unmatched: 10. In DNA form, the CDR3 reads TGTGCCAGCAGCCCCTTAGCGGGAACACTTTACAATGAGCAGTTCTTC. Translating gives CASSPLAGTLYNEQFF. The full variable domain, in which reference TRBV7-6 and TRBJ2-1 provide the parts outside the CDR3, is GAGVSQSPRYKVTKRGQDVALRCDPISGHVSLYWYRQALGQGPEFLTYFNYEAQQDKSGLPNDRFSAERPEGSISTLTIQRTEQRDSAMYRCASSPLAGTLYNEQFFGPGTRLTVL.

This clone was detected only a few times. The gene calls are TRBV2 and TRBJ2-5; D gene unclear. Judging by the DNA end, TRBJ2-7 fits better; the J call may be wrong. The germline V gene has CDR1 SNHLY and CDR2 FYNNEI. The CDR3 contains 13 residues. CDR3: CASSDSEVYEQYF. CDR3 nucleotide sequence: TGTGCCAGCAGCGACTCTGAAGTCTACGAGCAGTACTTC.

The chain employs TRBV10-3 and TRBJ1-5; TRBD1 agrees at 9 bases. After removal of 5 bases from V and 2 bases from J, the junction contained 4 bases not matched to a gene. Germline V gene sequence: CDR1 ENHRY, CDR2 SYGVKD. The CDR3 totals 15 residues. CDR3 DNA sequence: TGTGCCATCAGTTCACAGGGGGCAGGCAATCAGCCCCAGCATTTT. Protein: CAISSQGAGNQPQHF.

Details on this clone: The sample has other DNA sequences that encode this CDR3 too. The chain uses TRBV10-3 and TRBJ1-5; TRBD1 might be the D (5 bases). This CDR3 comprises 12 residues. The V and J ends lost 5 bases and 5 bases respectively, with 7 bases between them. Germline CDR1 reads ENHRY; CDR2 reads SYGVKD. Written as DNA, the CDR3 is TGTGCCATCAGTAGGGGAGATCAGCCCCAGCATTTT. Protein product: CAISRGDQPQHF.

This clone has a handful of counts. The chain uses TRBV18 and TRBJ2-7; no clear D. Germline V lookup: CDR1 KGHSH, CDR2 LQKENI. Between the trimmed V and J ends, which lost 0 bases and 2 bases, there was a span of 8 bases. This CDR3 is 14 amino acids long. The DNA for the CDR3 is TGTGCCAGCTCACCACCCAGAAACACCTACGAGCAGTACTTC. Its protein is CASSPPRNTYEQYF.

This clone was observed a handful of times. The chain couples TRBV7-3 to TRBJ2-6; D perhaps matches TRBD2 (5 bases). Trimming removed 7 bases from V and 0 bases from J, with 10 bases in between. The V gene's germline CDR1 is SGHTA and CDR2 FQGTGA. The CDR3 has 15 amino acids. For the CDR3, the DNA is TGTGCCAGCACTTCCGGGGTCTCTGGGGCCAACGTCCTGACTTTC. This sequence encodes CASTSGVSGANVLTF.

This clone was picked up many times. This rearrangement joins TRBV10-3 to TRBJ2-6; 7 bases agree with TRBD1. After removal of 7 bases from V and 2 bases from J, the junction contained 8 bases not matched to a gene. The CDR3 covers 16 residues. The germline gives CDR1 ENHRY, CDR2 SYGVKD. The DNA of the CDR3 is TGTGCCATCAAGCCGGGACAGATGGCTGGGGCCAACGTCCTGACTTTC. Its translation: CAIKPGQMAGANVLTF.

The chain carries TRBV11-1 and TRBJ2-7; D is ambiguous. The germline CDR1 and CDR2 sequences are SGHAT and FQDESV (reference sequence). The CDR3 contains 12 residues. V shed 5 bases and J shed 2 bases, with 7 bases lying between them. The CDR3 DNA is TGTGCCAGCAGCCAACAGACCTACGAGCAGTACTTC. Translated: CASSQQTYEQYF.

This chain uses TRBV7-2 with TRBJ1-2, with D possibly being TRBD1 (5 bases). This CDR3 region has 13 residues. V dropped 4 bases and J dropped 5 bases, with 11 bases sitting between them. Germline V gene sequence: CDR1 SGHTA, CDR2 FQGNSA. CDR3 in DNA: TGTGCCAGCAGCTCCGGGACGCGGTATGGCTACACCTTC. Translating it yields CASSSGTRYGYTF.

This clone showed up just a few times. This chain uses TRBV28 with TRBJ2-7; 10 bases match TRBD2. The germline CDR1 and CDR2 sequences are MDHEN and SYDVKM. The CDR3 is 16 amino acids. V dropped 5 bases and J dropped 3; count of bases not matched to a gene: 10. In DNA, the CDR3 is TGTGCCAGCAGTGGACAGGGACTAGCGAACTACTACGAGCAGTACTTC. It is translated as CASSGQGLANYYEQYF.

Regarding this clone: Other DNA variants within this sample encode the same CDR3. For the CDR3, the DNA is TGTGCCAGCTCACCGGGACTAGCGGGAGACGAGCAGTACTTC. The encoded protein is CASSPGLAGDEQYF. The gene calls are TRBV18 and TRBJ2-7; 14 positions agree with TRBD2. CDR3 size: 14 residues. The germline V gene has CDR1 KGHSH and CDR2 LQKENI. V lost 3 bases, J lost 5 bases, and 0 bases stayed unmatched. The full variable domain, in which reference TRBV18 and TRBJ2-7 provide the parts outside the CDR3, is NAGVMQNPRHLVRRRGQEARLRCSPMKGHSHVYWYRQLPEEGLKFMVYLQKENIIDESGMPKERFSAEFPKEGPSILRIQQVVRGDSAAYFCASSPGLAGDEQYFGPGTRLTVT.

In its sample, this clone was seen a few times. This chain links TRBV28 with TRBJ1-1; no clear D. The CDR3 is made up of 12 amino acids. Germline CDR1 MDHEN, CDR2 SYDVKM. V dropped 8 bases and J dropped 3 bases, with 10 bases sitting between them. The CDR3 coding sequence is TGTGCCAGCCTGGACGGGTACACTGAAGCTTTCTTT. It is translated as CASLDGYTEAFF. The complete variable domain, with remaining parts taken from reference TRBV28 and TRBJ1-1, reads DVKVTQSSRYLVKRTGEKVFLECVQDMDHENMFWYRQDPGLGLRLIYFSYDVKMKEKGDIPEGYSVSREKKERFSLILESASTNQTSMYLCASLDGYTEAFFGQGTRLTVV.

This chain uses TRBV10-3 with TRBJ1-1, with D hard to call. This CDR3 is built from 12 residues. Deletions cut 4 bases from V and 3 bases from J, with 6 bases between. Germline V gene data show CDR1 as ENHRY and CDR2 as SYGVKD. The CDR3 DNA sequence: TGTGCCATCAGTGGGCTTTACACTGAAGCTTTCTTT. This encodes CAISGLYTEAFF.

This chain's CDR3 is CASSWDGDTEAFF. The CDR3 DNA reads TGTGCCAGCAGCTGGGATGGGGACACTGAAGCTTTCTTT. The rearrangement joins TRBV7-6 to TRBJ1-1; D not resolved. The germline V gene has CDR1 SGHVS and CDR2 FNYEAQ. The CDR3 loop spans 13 amino acids. V gave up 4 bases and J gave up 3 bases, with 9 bases separating them.

Here the CDR3 reads CAISEGGAGGSVNTEAFF. For the CDR3, the DNA is TGTGCCATCAGTGAAGGTGGGGCAGGGGGAAGCGTGAACACTGAAGCTTTCTTT. This chain uses TRBV10-3 with TRBJ1-1, with 7 bases that match TRBD1. The germline CDR1 and CDR2 sequences are ENHRY and SYGVKD. The CDR3 loop spans 18 amino acids. The V segment lost 3 bases and the J segment 0 bases; nucleotides outside the gene matches: 13.

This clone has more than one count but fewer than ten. Written as DNA, the CDR3 is TGTGCCAGCAGCGCCCTAGGGGGGGGCAATGAGCAGTTCTTC. Translated, it gives CASSALGGGNEQFF. V usage is TRBV5-6 and J usage is TRBJ2-1, with a possible D match to TRBD2 (7 bases). The CDR3 covers 14 residues. Trimming removed 4 bases from V and 6 bases from J, with 14 bases in between. Germline V lookup: CDR1 SGHDT, CDR2 YYEEEE. The whole variable domain, remainder taken from reference TRBV5-6 and TRBJ2-1, is DAGVTQSPTHLIKTRGQQVTLRCSPKSGHDTVSWYQQALGQGPQFIFQYYEEEERQRGNFPDRFSGHQFPNYSSELNVNALLLGDSALYLCASSALGGGNEQFFGPGTRLTVL.

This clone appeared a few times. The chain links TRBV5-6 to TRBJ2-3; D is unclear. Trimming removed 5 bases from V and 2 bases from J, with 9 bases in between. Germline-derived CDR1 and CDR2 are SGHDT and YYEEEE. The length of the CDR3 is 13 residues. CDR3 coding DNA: TGTGCCAGCAGTTCCGTTTTCACAGATACGCAGTATTTT. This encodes CASSSVFTDTQYF. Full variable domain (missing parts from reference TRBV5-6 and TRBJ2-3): DAGVTQSPTHLIKTRGQQVTLRCSPKSGHDTVSWYQQALGQGPQFIFQYYEEEERQRGNFPDRFSGHQFPNYSSELNVNALLLGDSALYLCASSSVFTDTQYFGPGTRLTVL.

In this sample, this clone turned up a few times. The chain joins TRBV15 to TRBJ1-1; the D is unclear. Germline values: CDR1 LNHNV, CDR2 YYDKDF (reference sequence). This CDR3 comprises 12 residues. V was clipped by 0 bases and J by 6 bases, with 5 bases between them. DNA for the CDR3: TGTGCCACCAGCAGAGATGGCGCTGAAGCTTTCTTT. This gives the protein CATSRDGAEAFF.

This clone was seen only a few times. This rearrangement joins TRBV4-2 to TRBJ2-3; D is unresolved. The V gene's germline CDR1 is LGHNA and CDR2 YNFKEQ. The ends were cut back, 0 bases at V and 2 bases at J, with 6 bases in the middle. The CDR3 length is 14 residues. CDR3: CASSQDSNTDTQYF. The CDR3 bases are TGTGCCAGCAGCCAAGACTCCAACACAGATACGCAGTATTTT.